The clone carrying this TCR beta chain was seen at least ten times. Its target is not known. Using RNA transcripts as the source, TCR beta CDR3 regions were amplified. The HTBI primer set drove a first-round RT-PCR of the TCR CDR3. TCRdb processed the multiplex PCR reads anew with MiXCR; each CDR3 protein has one entry. Of around 520,000 distinct CDR3 sequences detected, under 15% appear once; the ten largest clones hold around a sixth. This sample stems from a study of T cells in Graves' hyperthyroidism and ophthalmopathy. Study results and limitations: The majority of expanded thyroid clonotypes above 0.001 also appeared in blood.

Graves' hyperthyroidism qualified as stable when ophthalmopathy did not progress within 18 months. The germline V gene encodes CDR1 SNHLY and CDR2 FYNNEI. This CDR3 has 15 residues. Trimming shortened V by 6 bases and J by 0 bases, and 14 bases separated the two germline ends. Sequenced sample: blood. V is TRBV2 and J is TRBJ1-1; D ambiguous. This clonotype was obtained from a woman aged 18-29 years with Graves' hyperthyroidism. The CDR3 DNA reads TGTGCCAGCAGAAAGAGACAAGCCGTGAACACTGAAGCTTTCTTT. Its protein product is CASRKRQAVNTEAFF.